These T cell receptor beta chains were read from a single sample in a study of CD8+ T cells in alopecia areata. Assay used: immunoSEQ multiplex PCR; TCRdb lists only in-frame clones, some missing. The data contain 150,000 or so clones, about 86% of them singletons. Sequenced material: CD8+ T cells sorted from blood, taken at week 4, from a patient treated with tofacitinib. The receptors stem from a human donor with alopecia areata. CDR3s include the opening cysteine and the closing phenylalanine or tryptophan. The D gene is left open where the match is weak. Size is stated for part of the rows, as once, few or many counts, or as a class when the clone is expanded.

D	V	J	size	CDR3	DNA
NA	TRBV25-1	TRBJ2-7	NA	CASSIRGGLPYEQYF	TGTGCCAGTTCCATCAGGGGGGGTCTTCCCTACGAGCAGTACTTC
NA	TRBV5-4	TRBJ2-7	NA	CASSLVPGQEQYF	TGTGCCAGCAGCTTGGTTCCGGGGCAAGAGCAGTACTTC
TRBD1	TRBV29-1	TRBJ2-7	NA	CSVVGWDSPSYEQYF	TGCAGCGTTGTGGGGTGGGACAGTCCTTCCTACGAGCAGTACTTC
NA	TRBV18	TRBJ1-1	NA	CASSPGGIMNTEAFF	TGTGCCAGCTCACCGGGCGGTATTATGAACACTGAAGCTTTCTTT
NA	TRBV5-1	TRBJ2-2	NA	CASSLIQPNTGELFF	TGCGCCAGCAGCTTGATCCAGCCGAACACCGGGGAGCTGTTTTTT
TRBD2	TRBV5-1	TRBJ2-3	NA	CASSLEGLAGYTDTQYF	TGCGCCAGCAGCTTGGAAGGCCTAGCGGGTTACACAGATACGCAGTATTTT
NA	TRBV14	TRBJ2-2	NA	CASSQEIGPSRTGELFF	TGTGCCAGCAGCCAAGAAATAGGGCCCTCACGCACCGGGGAGCTGTTTTTT
NA	TRBV27	TRBJ2-3	NA	CASSFVGGGDTQYF	TGTGCCAGCAGTTTCGTAGGGGGTGGGGATACGCAGTATTTT
TRBD2	TRBV19	TRBJ2-5	NA	CASSLWTSGGTQYF	TGTGCCAGTAGTCTCTGGACTAGCGGGGGGACCCAGTACTTC
NA	TRBV29-1	TRBJ1-2	NA	CSVEDRSGGYYGYTF	TGCAGCGTTGAAGATCGCAGCGGCGGATACTATGGCTACACCTTC
TRBD2	TRBV5-6	TRBJ2-1	NA	CASSELLAKREFF	TGTGCCAGCAGCGAATTACTAGCGAAAAGGGAGTTCTTC
NA	TRBV4-1	TRBJ1-5	NA	CASSYDASNQPQHF	TGCGCCAGCAGCTACGACGCTAGCAATCAGCCCCAGCATTTT
TRBD1	TRBV7-9	TRBJ2-3	NA	CASSLEGQGIHTQYF	TGTGCCAGCAGCTTAGAGGGACAGGGGATCCATACGCAGTATTTT
NA	TRBV2	TRBJ2-3	NA	CASSLPRDTQYF	TGTGCCAGCAGTCTACCGAGGGATACGCAGTATTTT
TRBD1	TRBV27	TRBJ1-5	NA	CASSMDRGVKPQHF	TGTGCCAGCAGCATGGACAGGGGAGTGAAGCCCCAGCATTTT
TRBD1	TRBV27	TRBJ1-5	NA	CASSVRDRAYQPQHF	TGTGCCAGCAGTGTCCGGGACAGGGCCTATCAGCCCCAGCATTTT
NA	TRBV29-1	TRBJ1-1	NA	CSVLGGHINTEAFF	TGCAGCGTTTTAGGGGGACACATTAACACTGAAGCTTTCTTT
NA	TRBV9	TRBJ1-1	NA	CASSVLLGSTEAFF	TGTGCCAGCAGCGTGCTCCTGGGGAGCACTGAAGCTTTCTTT
NA	TRBV29-1	TRBJ2-7	NA	CSVAGTSSYEQYF	TGCAGCGTTGCGGGGACGAGCTCCTACGAGCAGTACTTC
NA	TRBV2	TRBJ2-7	NA	CASSELPSTYEQYF	TGTGCCAGCAGCGAACTCCCCTCTACCTACGAGCAGTACTTC
NA	TRBV9	TRBJ2-3	NA	CASSEGGLPTHTQYF	TGTGCCAGCAGCGAGGGGGGACTTCCGACCCATACGCAGTATTTT
NA	TRBV30	TRBJ2-2	once	CAWRNTGELFF	TGTGCCTGGCGGAACACCGGGGAGCTGTTTTTT
NA	TRBV7-9	TRBJ2-3	few	CASSPTGSSTDTQYF	TGTGCCAGCAGCCCGACAGGATCTAGCACAGATACGCAGTATTTT
TRBD1	TRBV2	TRBJ2-3	NA	CASSGTGGPPDTQYF	TGTGCCAGCAGCGGGACAGGGGGACCTCCGGATACGCAGTATTTT
NA	TRBV5-1	TRBJ2-3	NA	CASSLAVAWTDTQYF	TGCGCCAGCAGCTTGGCGGTTGCCTGGACAGATACGCAGTATTTT
TRBD1	TRBV13	TRBJ1-5	NA	CASSLGTGVNQPQHF	TGTGCCAGCAGCTTAGGAACAGGGGTCAATCAGCCCCAGCATTTT
TRBD1	TRBV27	TRBJ2-7	once	CASSLGQGTAYEQYF	TGTGCCAGCAGCCTCGGACAGGGGACAGCCTACGAGCAGTACTTC
NA	TRBV6-6	TRBJ2-7	NA	CASSYDRLGYEQYF	TGTGCCAGCAGTTACGACAGGCTCGGCTACGAGCAGTACTTC
TRBD1	TRBV6-5	TRBJ1-2	NA	CASSTQGDGYTF	TGTGCCAGCAGTACTCAGGGGGATGGCTACACCTTC
NA	TRBV7-9	TRBJ2-1	few	CATGDQSSYNEQFF	TGTGCCACGGGAGACCAGAGCTCCTACAATGAGCAGTTCTTC
NA	TRBV27	TRBJ2-7	NA	CASSTGARYEQYF	TGTGCCAGCAGCACCGGGGCCCGATACGAGCAGTACTTC
NA	TRBV10-3	TRBJ2-4	NA	CAISESEGAHIQYF	TGTGCCATCAGTGAGTCGGAGGGGGCCCATATTCAGTACTTC
TRBD1	TRBV27	TRBJ2-2	NA	CASSLTPHRGNTGELFF	TGTGCCAGCAGTTTAACCCCCCACAGGGGGAACACCGGGGAGCTGTTTTTT
TRBD1	TRBV19	TRBJ1-5	NA	CASSKGQGSNQPQHF	TGTGCCAGTAGTAAAGGACAGGGTAGCAATCAGCCCCAGCATTTT
NA	TRBV11-3	TRBJ2-1	NA	CASSSLDSPYNEQFF	TGTGCCAGCAGCTCCCTCGACAGCCCCTACAATGAGCAGTTCTTC
NA	TRBV27	TRBJ2-5	NA	CASSLSLGWQETQYF	TGTGCCAGCAGTTTAAGTTTGGGCTGGCAAGAGACCCAGTACTTC
TRBD2	TRBV7-6	TRBJ2-1	NA	CASSSRLAGADEQFF	TGTGCCAGCAGCTCCCGACTAGCGGGAGCTGATGAGCAGTTCTTC
NA	TRBV7-2	TRBJ2-7	NA	CASSYGRGAYEQYF	TGTGCCAGCAGCTACGGCAGGGGAGCCTACGAGCAGTACTTC
NA	TRBV11-2	TRBJ2-1	NA	CASKSYNEQFF	TGTGCCAGCAAGTCCTACAATGAGCAGTTCTTC
NA	TRBV5-1	TRBJ2-7	NA	CASSLDLGPSSYEQYF	TGCGCCAGCAGCTTGGACCTGGGGCCCAGCTCCTACGAGCAGTACTTC
NA	TRBV7-9	TRBJ2-5	NA	CASSFMEETQYF	TGTGCCAGCAGCTTCATGGAAGAGACCCAGTACTTC
TRBD1	TRBV30	TRBJ2-7	NA	CAWSGDDRASYEQYF	TGTGCCTGGAGTGGGGACGACAGGGCATCCTACGAGCAGTACTTC
NA	TRBV2	TRBJ2-7	NA	CASSDPPNEQYF	TGTGCCAGCAGTGATCCCCCGAACGAGCAGTACTTC
TRBD2	TRBV6-5	TRBJ2-3	NA	CASSYSYGGADTQYF	TGTGCCAGCAGTTACTCCTACGGGGGGGCAGATACGCAGTATTTT
NA	TRBV29-1	TRBJ2-1	NA	CSVDGRVTNEQFF	TGCAGCGTTGATGGGCGAGTCACCAATGAGCAGTTCTTC
TRBD1	TRBV30	TRBJ1-1	NA	CAWSGTGQEAFF	TGTGCCTGGAGCGGGACAGGGCAAGAAGCTTTCTTT
NA	TRBV4-1	TRBJ1-2	NA	CASSLSREDYGYTF	TGCGCCAGCAGCCTCTCCAGGGAAGACTATGGCTACACCTTC
TRBD1	TRBV2	TRBJ1-1	NA	CATTGGTEAFF	TGTGCCACCACAGGGGGGACTGAAGCTTTCTTT
TRBD1	TRBV11-1	TRBJ2-1	NA	CASRHDRESNEQFF	TGTGCCAGCAGACACGACAGGGAGTCCAATGAGCAGTTCTTC
NA	TRBV2	TRBJ2-5	NA	CASSETGESETQYF	TGTGCCAGCAGTGAGACGGGAGAGTCAGAGACCCAGTACTTC
TRBD1	TRBV6-6	TRBJ1-2	NA	CASSQRTGGTYGYTF	TGTGCCAGCAGTCAACGGACAGGGGGGACCTATGGCTACACCTTC
TRBD1	TRBV4-1	TRBJ2-7	NA	CASSQVLGQGLHEQYF	TGCGCCAGCAGCCAAGTCCTCGGACAGGGCTTACACGAGCAGTACTTC
NA	TRBV5-1	TRBJ1-1	NA	CASSTGSTYTEAFF	TGCGCCAGCAGCACAGGATCCACCTACACTGAAGCTTTCTTT
NA	TRBV29-1	TRBJ2-2	NA	CSVEVGGVNTGELFF	TGCAGCGTTGAAGTCGGCGGGGTGAACACCGGGGAGCTGTTTTTT
NA	TRBV5-1	TRBJ2-3	NA	CASNRLQIGETDTQYF	TGCGCCAGCAACCGACTACAGATCGGGGAGACAGATACGCAGTATTTT
NA	TRBV16	TRBJ2-7	NA	CASSKGRPYEQYF	TGTGCCAGCAGCAAGGGACGGCCCTACGAGCAGTACTTC
NA	TRBV6-5	TRBJ2-7	NA	CASSYSLGEYEQYF	TGTGCCAGCAGTTACTCGCTAGGGGAATACGAGCAGTACTTC
NA	TRBV4-1	TRBJ2-3	NA	CASTLTSPGPDTQYF	TGCGCCAGCACCCTAACCTCCCCGGGGCCAGATACGCAGTATTTT
NA	TRBV25-1	TRBJ2-1	NA	CASSVQSYNEQFF	TGTGCCAGCAGTGTGCAGAGCTACAATGAGCAGTTCTTC